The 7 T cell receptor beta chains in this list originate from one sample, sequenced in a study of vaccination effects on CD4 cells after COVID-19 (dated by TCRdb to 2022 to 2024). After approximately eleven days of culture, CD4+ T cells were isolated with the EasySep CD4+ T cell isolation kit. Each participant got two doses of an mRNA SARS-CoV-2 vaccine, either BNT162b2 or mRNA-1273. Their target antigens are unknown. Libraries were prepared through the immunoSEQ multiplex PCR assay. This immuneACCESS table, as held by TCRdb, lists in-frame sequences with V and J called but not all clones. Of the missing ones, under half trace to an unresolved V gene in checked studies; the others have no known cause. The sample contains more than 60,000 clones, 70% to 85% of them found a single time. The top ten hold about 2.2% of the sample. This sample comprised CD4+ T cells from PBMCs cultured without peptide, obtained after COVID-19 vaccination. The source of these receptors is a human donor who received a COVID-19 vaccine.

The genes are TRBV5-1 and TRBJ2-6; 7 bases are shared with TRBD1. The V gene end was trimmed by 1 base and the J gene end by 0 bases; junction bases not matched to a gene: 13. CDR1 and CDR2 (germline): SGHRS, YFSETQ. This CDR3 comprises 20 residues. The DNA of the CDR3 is TGCGCCAGCAGCTTGAGATTTGGGACAGTTCTTACCTCTGGGGCCAACGTCCTGACTTTC. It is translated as CASSLRFGTVLTSGANVLTF.

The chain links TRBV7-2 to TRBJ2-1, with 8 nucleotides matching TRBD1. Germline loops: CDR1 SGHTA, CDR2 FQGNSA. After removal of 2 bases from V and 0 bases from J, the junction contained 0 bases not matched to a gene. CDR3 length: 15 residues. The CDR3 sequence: CASSLTGGSYNEQFF. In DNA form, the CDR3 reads TGTGCCAGCAGCTTAACAGGGGGCTCCTACAATGAGCAGTTCTTC.

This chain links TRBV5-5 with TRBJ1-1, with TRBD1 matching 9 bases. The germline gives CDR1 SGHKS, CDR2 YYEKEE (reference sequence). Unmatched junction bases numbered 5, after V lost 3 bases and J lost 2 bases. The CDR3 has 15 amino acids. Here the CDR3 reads CASSSTTGGNTEAFF. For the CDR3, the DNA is TGTGCCAGCAGCTCGACGACAGGGGGAAACACTGAAGCTTTCTTT.

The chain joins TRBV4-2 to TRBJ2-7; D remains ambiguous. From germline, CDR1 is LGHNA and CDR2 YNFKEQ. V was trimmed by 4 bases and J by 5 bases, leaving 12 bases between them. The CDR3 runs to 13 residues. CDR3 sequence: CASSRRALHEQYV. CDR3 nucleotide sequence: TGTGCCAGCAGCCGAAGGGCGCTTCACGAGCAGTACGTC.

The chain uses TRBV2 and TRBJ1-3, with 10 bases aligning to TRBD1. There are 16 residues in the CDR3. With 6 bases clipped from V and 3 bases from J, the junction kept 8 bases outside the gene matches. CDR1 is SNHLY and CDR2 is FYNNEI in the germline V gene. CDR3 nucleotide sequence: TGTGCCAGCAGGCCGGGACAGGGGACGTTTGGAAACACCATATATTTT. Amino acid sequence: CASRPGQGTFGNTIYF.

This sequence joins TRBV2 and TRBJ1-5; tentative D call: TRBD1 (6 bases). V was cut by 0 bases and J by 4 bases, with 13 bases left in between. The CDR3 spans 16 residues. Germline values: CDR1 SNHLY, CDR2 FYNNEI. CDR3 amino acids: CASSEARGGANQPQHF. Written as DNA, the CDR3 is TGTGCCAGCAGTGAAGCACGCGGGGGCGCAAATCAGCCCCAGCATTTT.

The CDR3 DNA follows: TGTGCCAGCAGCTCGTTCTATGAGACCCAGTACTTC. Translated: CASSSFYETQYF. V and J are TRBV3-1 (or the pseudogene TRBV3-2) and TRBJ2-5; no firm D call. The CDR3 totals 12 residues. Trimming shortened V by 5 bases and J by 5 bases, and 9 bases separated the two germline ends. The germline V gene encodes CDR1 LGHDT and CDR2 YNNKEL (reference sequence).